This entry lists 31 T cell receptor beta chains sequenced from one sample in a study of blood T cell repertoires in COVID-19. TCRdb's copy holds only in-frame clones and misses some; the assay was immunoSEQ multiplex PCR. The sample gives about 150,000 clones, roughly 84% of which show up once; 0.55% to 0.75% is in the top ten. Sequenced sample: peripheral blood. These receptors all come from a man aged 60-69 years with COVID-19, enrolled during active disease.

Here the CDR3 DNA reads TGTGCCAGCAGTACCCCAGGGATCCCATACAATGAGCAGTTCTTC. It yields the protein CASSTPGIPYNEQFF. The chain carries TRBV6-2 or TRBV6-3 and TRBJ2-1; D is perhaps TRBD1 (5 bases). The length of the CDR3 is 15 residues. Trimming removed 5 bases from V and 4 bases from J, with 15 bases in between. Germline CDR1 is MNHEY and CDR2 is SVGEGT.

V gene TRBV20-1 combines with J gene TRBJ1-2; maybe TRBD1 (5 bases). CDR1 and CDR2 from the germline V gene are DFQATT and SNEGSKA (reference sequence). The CDR3 contains 11 residues. CDR3 nucleotide sequence: TGCACTAATTGGGGGGAAAGTGGCTACACCTTC. Translated, it gives CTNWGESGYTF.

CDR3 sequence (DNA): TGTGCCAGCTCAAGGGGGACAGGAGAGACCCAGTACTTC. Its translation is CASSRGTGETQYF. The chain has TRBV18 and TRBJ2-5, with 8 bases matching TRBD1. The CDR3 consists of 13 residues. The germline V gene encodes CDR1 KGHSH and CDR2 LQKENI. With V trimmed by 5 bases and J by 4 bases, 3 bases remained unmatched. The full variable domain, with the rest looked up from reference TRBV18 and TRBJ2-5, is NAGVMQNPRHLVRRRGQEARLRCSPMKGHSHVYWYRQLPEEGLKFMVYLQKENIIDESGMPKERFSAEFPKEGPSILRIQQVVRGDSAAYFCASSRGTGETQYFGPGTRLLVL.

This clone was seen a few times. The chain combines TRBV28 with TRBJ1-4, with 7 bases identical to TRBD1. V shed 6 bases and J 1 base; nucleotides not matched to a gene: 5. CDR1 and CDR2 (germline): MDHEN, SYDVKM. This CDR3 has 15 amino acids. This CDR3 reads CASRLPGGTNEKLFF. The CDR3 region has the DNA TGTGCCAGCAGACTTCCAGGGGGAACTAATGAAAAACTGTTTTTT.

This clone showed up just a few times. V gene TRBV4-3 combines with J gene TRBJ2-2, with 9 bases fitting TRBD2. The J segment lost 6 bases and the V segment lost 0 bases, leaving 8 bases of the junction unmatched. In germline, CDR1 is LGHNA, CDR2 YSLEER. The length of the CDR3 is 17 residues. The CDR3 sequence is CASSQDNLAGGPGELFF. CDR3 sequence (DNA): TGCGCCAGCAGCCAAGATAATTTGGCGGGGGGGCCCGGGGAGCTGTTTTTT.

The rearrangement uses TRBV2 and TRBJ1-1, with 7 bases fitting TRBD1. This CDR3 contains 14 residues. The V segment lost 3 bases and the J segment 2 bases; nucleotides outside the gene matches: 3. Germline V CDR1 and CDR2: SNHLY, FYNNEI. The DNA of the CDR3 is TGTGCCAGCAGTGACGACAGGGTCAACACTGAAGCTTTCTTT. Protein sequence: CASSDDRVNTEAFF.

This clone is labeled as medium-sized. The V and J genes are TRBV7-9 and TRBJ1-2, with 8 bases identical to TRBD1. V lost 4 bases to trimming and J lost 11 bases; unmatched junction nucleotides: 6. The CDR3 is 12 amino acids. Germline V gives CDR1 SEHNR, CDR2 FQNEAQ (reference sequence). The CDR3 bases are TGTGCCAGCAGCTATGGACAGGGCCAGTACACCTTC. Protein sequence: CASSYGQGQYTF.

The chain carries TRBV11-3 and TRBJ1-1, with no clear D. Germline V gene sequence: CDR1 SGHNT, CDR2 YENEEA. CDR3 size: 16 residues. The V and J ends lost 4 bases and 3 bases respectively, with 18 bases between them. This CDR3 is CASSSGLGEADTEAFF. In DNA form, the CDR3 reads TGTGCCAGCAGCTCCGGACTCGGGGAGGCGGACACTGAAGCTTTCTTT.

Written as DNA, the CDR3 is TGCGCCAGCAGCCAAACTCTACCTGGGACGGGGGATAGCAATCAGCCCCAGCATTTT. Translating it yields CASSQTLPGTGDSNQPQHF. This chain uses TRBV4-3 with TRBJ1-5; possibly TRBD1 for D (5 bases). V was clipped by 2 bases and J by 0 bases, with 20 bases between them. The length of the CDR3 is 19 residues. The germline V gene has CDR1 LGHNA and CDR2 YSLEER.

The chain uses TRBV4-3 and TRBJ2-3; TRBD2 aligns across 8 bases. CDR3 size: 17 residues. The V and J ends lost 0 bases and 1 base, in that order; junction bases with no gene match: 6. The germline gives CDR1 LGHNA, CDR2 YSLEER. CDR3 region: CASSQDPGGQGTDTQYF. In DNA form, the CDR3 reads TGCGCCAGCAGCCAAGATCCGGGGGGGCAGGGCACAGATACGCAGTATTTT.

CDR3 bases: TGTGCCAGCAGCTCGGGCGCCGGGACAGGGGTTTTCTATGGCTACACCTTC. Protein: CASSSGAGTGVFYGYTF. V and J are TRBV7-2 and TRBJ1-2; 10 bases map to TRBD1. The V segment lost 4 bases and the J segment 4 bases; nucleotides outside the gene matches: 12. Germline CDR1 SGHTA, CDR2 FQGNSA. The CDR3 totals 17 residues.

The V call is TRBV19, the J call TRBJ2-2; 10 bases fit TRBD2. V lost 6 bases, J lost 6 bases, and 4 bases stayed unmatched. This CDR3 comprises 14 residues. Per germline, CDR1 LNHDA and CDR2 SQIVND (reference sequence). CDR3 region: CASRKREGSGELFF. The CDR3 DNA reads as TGTGCCAGTAGAAAGCGGGAGGGCTCCGGGGAGCTGTTTTTT.

The V call is TRBV7-2, the J call TRBJ1-2; maybe TRBD1 (6 bases). The CDR3 totals 17 residues. CDR1 and CDR2 from the germline V gene are SGHTA and FQGNSA. V was pared by 4 bases and J by 4 bases, with 22 bases between. The CDR3 region is CASSSQHRGQGLYGYTF. DNA of the CDR3: TGTGCCAGCAGCTCTCAGCATCGGGGACAAGGTCTCTATGGCTACACCTTC.

The chain employs TRBV18 and TRBJ1-5, with D perhaps matching TRBD1 (5 bases). Trimming took 0 bases from V and 1 from J, leaving 13 bases between them. The CDR3 runs 17 residues. The V gene's germline CDR1 is KGHSH and CDR2 LQKENI. The CDR3 sequence: CASSPPRLGGSNQPQHF. The DNA of the CDR3 is TGTGCCAGCTCACCACCGCGGTTGGGGGGGAGCAATCAGCCCCAGCATTTT.

The chain employs TRBV28 and TRBJ2-2, with 7 nucleotides matching TRBD2. Germline V lookup: CDR1 MDHEN, CDR2 SYDVKM. CDR3 size: 17 residues. The ends lost 3 bases at V and 7 bases at J; junction bases unmatched: 14. This CDR3 reads CASSFYGGGGRDGELFF. DNA for the CDR3: TGTGCCAGCAGTTTTTACGGCGGGGGAGGTAGAGACGGGGAGCTGTTTTTT.

As for this clone: Other DNA sequences within the sample encode an identical CDR3. The chain is built from TRBV3-1 (or the pseudogene TRBV3-2) and TRBJ1-1; 9 bases line up with TRBD1. The V gene's germline CDR1 is LGHDT and CDR2 YNNKEL (reference sequence). The V gene end was trimmed by 4 bases and the J gene end by 7 bases; junction bases not matched to a gene: 7. This CDR3 has 14 residues. The CDR3 sequence: CASSPTGGRGEAFF. The CDR3 nucleotides read TGTGCCAGCAGCCCGACAGGGGGTCGGGGTGAAGCTTTCTTT.

The V call is TRBV7-2, the J call TRBJ2-7; TRBD1 matches at 11 bases. The germline CDR1 and CDR2 sequences are SGHTA and FQGNSA. The CDR3 spans 16 residues. V lost 1 base, J lost 2 bases, and 4 bases stayed unmatched. The CDR3 DNA reads TGTGCCAGCAGCTTAGGGGGGACAGGGGGAGCCTACGAGCAGTACTTC. It specifies CASSLGGTGGAYEQYF.

The chain couples TRBV3-1 (or the pseudogene TRBV3-2) to TRBJ1-1, with 11 bases matching TRBD1. Germline CDR1 LGHDT, CDR2 YNNKEL (reference sequence). There are 15 residues in the CDR3. V gave up 4 bases and J gave up 4 bases; unmatched junction bases: 5. CDR3 DNA sequence: TGTGCCAGCAGCCTGTGGGACAGGGGGGGCACTGAAGCTTTCTTT. This codes for CASSLWDRGGTEAFF.

The rearrangement uses TRBV6-5 and TRBJ1-1; D ambiguous. CDR1 and CDR2 (germline): MNHEY, SVGAGI. This CDR3 has 11 amino acids. The V and J ends lost 6 bases and 2 bases respectively, with 4 bases between them. CDR3 protein: CASRTNTEAFF. The CDR3 DNA sequence: TGTGCCAGCAGGACAAACACTGAAGCTTTCTTT.

V usage is TRBV7-2 and J usage is TRBJ2-3; 9 bases map to TRBD2. CDR1 SGHTA and CDR2 FQGNSA come from the germline V gene. The CDR3 contains 18 residues. Trimming at V came to 5 bases and at J to 3 bases, leaving 15 bases not matched to a gene. CDR3 sequence reads: CASSPPGLADLWTDTQYF. Here the CDR3 DNA reads TGTGCCAGCAGCCCACCGGGACTAGCAGACCTTTGGACAGATACGCAGTATTTT.

This sequence joins TRBV28 and TRBJ1-5; tentative D call: TRBD1 (5 bases). Trimming stripped 3 bases from V and 4 bases from J, with 16 bases between. The CDR3 covers 16 residues. Germline-derived CDR1 and CDR2 are MDHEN and SYDVKM. The CDR3 loop reads CASSFLFSTVNQPQHF. DNA of the CDR3: TGTGCCAGCAGTTTCCTCTTTTCGACAGTAAATCAGCCCCAGCATTTT.

The rearrangement joins TRBV27 to TRBJ1-1; TRBD1 agrees at 8 bases. The CDR3 has 13 amino acids. Per the germline V gene, CDR1 is MNHEY and CDR2 is SMNVEV (reference sequence). The junction had 0 bases not matched to a gene; V was cut back by 6 bases and J by 0 bases. The CDR3 DNA reads TGTGCCAGCAGGGACAGGGTGAACACTGAAGCTTTCTTT. Amino acids: CASRDRVNTEAFF.

The CDR3 DNA follows: TGTGCCAGCAGTGATCGGACAGGGGGCAATCAGCCCCAGCATTTT. It yields the protein CASSDRTGGNQPQHF. This sequence joins TRBV2 and TRBJ1-5, with 9 nucleotides matching TRBD1. The CDR3 contains 15 residues. Germline V gene data show CDR1 as SNHLY and CDR2 as FYNNEI. V dropped 3 bases and J dropped 2; count of bases not matched to a gene: 2.

The chain carries TRBV9 and TRBJ1-3; D remains unclear. V lost 1 base and J 0 bases, leaving 17 bases between the germline ends. This CDR3 region has 18 residues. Per germline, CDR1 SGDLS and CDR2 YYNGEE. CDR3 amino acids: CASSVFKPQADSGNTIYF. CDR3 DNA: TGTGCCAGCAGCGTATTCAAACCGCAGGCAGACTCTGGAAACACCATATATTTT. The whole variable domain, remainder taken from reference TRBV9 and TRBJ1-3, is DSGVTQTPKHLITATGQRVTLRCSPRSGDLSVYWYQQSLDQGLQFLIQYYNGEERAKGNILERFSAQQFPDLHSELNLSSLELGDSALYFCASSVFKPQADSGNTIYFGEGSWLTVV.

This clone was observed once. V usage is TRBV6-5 and J usage is TRBJ2-1; unclear D gene. The V and J ends lost 6 bases and 10 bases respectively, with 13 bases between them. This CDR3 comprises 12 residues. Germline assignment: CDR1 MNHEY and CDR2 SVGAGI. This chain's CDR3 is CASSPPLGEQFF. In DNA, the CDR3 is TGTGCCAGCAGCCCACCCCTCGGGGAGCAGTTCTTC.

The chain has TRBV2 and TRBJ1-3; D is unclear. V was pared by 3 bases and J by 0 bases, with 12 bases between. CDR1 is SNHLY and CDR2 is FYNNEI in the germline V gene. The CDR3 extends over 16 amino acids. CDR3 in DNA: TGTGCCAGCAGTGAGGCGGAGAGCGGCTCTGGAAACACCATATATTTT. Protein: CASSEAESGSGNTIYF.

The chain carries TRBV7-2 and TRBJ1-6; 7 bases map to TRBD1. There are 14 residues in the CDR3. J lost 3 bases, V lost 6 bases, and 2 bases had no gene match. Germline lookup yields CDR1 SGHTA and CDR2 FQGNSA. The CDR3 nucleotides are TGTGCCAGCAGGGGACAGAACTATAATTCACCCCTCCACTTT. Its translation is CASRGQNYNSPLHF. The variable domain in full, completed from reference TRBV7-2 and TRBJ1-6, reads GAGVSQSPSNKVTEKGKDVELRCDPISGHTALYWYRQSLGQGLEFLIYFQGNSAPDKSGLPSDRFSAERTGGSVSTLTIQRTQQEDSAVYLCASRGQNYNSPLHFGNGTRLTVT.

The chain joins TRBV25-1 to TRBJ2-7; 8 bases line up with TRBD1. The CDR3 totals 14 residues. CDR1 is MGHDK, CDR2 SYGVNS, per germline. With V trimmed by 3 bases and J by 2 bases, 3 bases remained unmatched. The CDR3 here is CASSETGVTYEQYF. In nucleotides, the CDR3 is TGTGCCAGCAGTGAGACAGGGGTAACCTACGAGCAGTACTTC.

The chain carries TRBV5-6 and TRBJ2-5; D is unresolved. This CDR3 has 13 residues. Germline V gene data show CDR1 as SGHDT and CDR2 as YYEEEE. V gave up 1 base and J gave up 5 bases, with 9 bases separating them. CDR3: CASSLRVVETQYF. DNA for the CDR3: TGTGCCAGCAGCTTGCGGGTCGTTGAGACCCAGTACTTC.

The chain links TRBV6-6 to TRBJ1-1, with 7 nucleotides matching TRBD1. V lost 5 bases and J lost 0; bases outside the gene matches: 6. Per germline, CDR1 MNHNY and CDR2 SVGAGI (reference sequence). The CDR3 runs to 15 residues. The CDR3 DNA follows: TGTGCCAGCAGTAACCCACAGGGGATGAACACTGAAGCTTTCTTT. Translation gives CASSNPQGMNTEAFF.

The CDR3 reads CASRSGSNYGYTF. DNA of the CDR3: TGTGCCAGTAGGTCAGGGTCGAACTATGGCTACACCTTC. V gene TRBV19 combines with J gene TRBJ1-2; D possibly corresponds to TRBD1 (5 bases). This CDR3 comprises 13 residues. V lost 6 bases to trimming and J lost 2 bases, with 10 bases between them. The germline gives CDR1 LNHDA, CDR2 SQIVND (reference sequence). Based on the CDR3 plus reference TRBV19 and TRBJ1-2, the full variable domain is DGGITQSPKYLFRKEGQNVTLSCEQNLNHDAMYWYRQDPGQGLRLIYYSQIVNDFQKGDIAEGYSVSREKKESFPLTVTSAQKNPTAFYLCASRSGSNYGYTFGSGTRLTVV.